The clone carrying this TCR beta chain is a singleton in its sample. This entry belongs to a study of blood T cell repertoires in COVID-19. As for the study in general: Donors in the United States, Italy and Spain gave samples during acute or convalescent COVID-19. Sources were T cells, B-cell-depleted T cells, or PBMCs; the material itself was cDNA or gDNA.

Germline V gene lookup returns CDR1 SNHLY and CDR2 FYNNEI. The CDR3 is 15 residues long. V was shortened by 6 bases and J by 6 bases, with 21 bases between the two germline ends. Authors' processing steps: Amplification of reference gene primers was used by the study to estimate nucleated cell counts. Clones were read by immunoSEQ multiplex PCR, and TCRdb kept only the in-frame ones, dropping some. From that table come the V and J calls and clone size; the DNA was used to work out D and trimming. Of over 150,000 clones listed, around 89% are singletons. The chain is built from TRBV2 and TRBJ2-7, with D possibly being TRBD2 (8 bases). The TCR was taken from a man aged 45-65 years who had recovered from COVID-19. The sample comprised peripheral blood. CDR3 residues: CASSAKTGAGGEQYF. The DNA for the CDR3 is TGTGCCAGCAGCGCTAAAACAGGGGCGGGGGGCGAGCAGTACTTC.